One sample yielded the 13 T cell receptor beta chains listed below, sequenced in a study of T cell changes during pregnancy in multiple sclerosis. Clones were sequenced by immunoSEQ multiplex PCR, and TCRdb holds only the in-frame ones, with some missing. The sample carries about 110,000 clones, 80% to 95% recorded once. Sequences were derived from peripheral blood, sampled after pregnancy. The source is a female donor with multiple sclerosis, enrolled in a pregnancy study.

This clone was seen only a few times. Germline is not matched at one junction end, which may reflect a read error. This rearrangement joins TRBV19 to TRBJ2-7; D gene unclear. The CDR3 contains 11 residues. Germline V lookup: CDR1 LNHDA, CDR2 SQIVND (reference sequence). CDR3 loop: CASSISSEQYF. The CDR3 nucleotides read TGTGCCAGTAGTATATCCTCCGAGCAGTACTTC.

A single count supports this clone. The chain is built from TRBV28 and TRBJ1-4; no definite D call. Per germline, CDR1 MDHEN and CDR2 SYDVKM. V lost 9 bases and J 11 bases, leaving 34 bases between the germline ends. This CDR3 has 18 residues. Here the CDR3 reads CASTAGLERAEWDGKLFF. Here the CDR3 DNA reads TGTGCCAGTACGGCCGGACTAGAGCGAGCCGAGTGGGATGGGAAACTGTTTTTT. The full variable domain, in which reference TRBV28 and TRBJ1-4 provide the parts outside the CDR3, is DVKVTQSSRYLVKRTGEKVFLECVQDMDHENMFWYRQDPGLGLRLIYFSYDVKMKEKGDIPEGYSVSREKKERFSLILESASTNQTSMYLCASTAGLERAEWDGKLFFGSGTQLSVL.

The chain uses TRBV7-9 and TRBJ1-1, with 8 nucleotides matching TRBD1. The CDR3 is made up of 15 amino acids. The ends lost 5 bases at V and 0 bases at J; junction bases unmatched: 5. Looked up from germline, CDR1 is SEHNR and CDR2 is FQNEAQ (reference sequence). CDR3 protein: CASSPQGAMNTEAFF. As DNA, the CDR3 is TGTGCCAGCAGCCCGCAGGGGGCAATGAACACTGAAGCTTTCTTT.

The V call is TRBV2, the J call TRBJ2-1; TRBD1 is a possible D gene (6 bases). V was trimmed by 4 bases and J by 6 bases, leaving 13 bases between them. The germline gives CDR1 SNHLY, CDR2 FYNNEI. The CDR3 totals 14 residues. The chain's CDR3 is CASSAEGVRNEQFF. The CDR3 DNA follows: TGTGCCAGCAGTGCCGAGGGGGTTCGCAATGAGCAGTTCTTC.

This clone is a singleton in its sample. The rearrangement uses TRBV27 and TRBJ2-3, with 8 bases aligning to TRBD2. Trimming removed 1 base from V and 4 bases from J; junction bases left unmatched: 7. The CDR3 consists of 16 residues. Germline V gene sequence: CDR1 MNHEY, CDR2 SMNVEV (reference sequence). This chain's CDR3 is CASSLYTGGPPDTQYF. CDR3 coding DNA: TGTGCCAGCAGTTTATATACGGGAGGGCCGCCAGATACGCAGTATTTT.

The rearrangement links TRBV29-1 to TRBJ2-1; the D gene is possibly TRBD2 (5 bases). CDR1 SQVTM and CDR2 ANQGSEA come from the germline V gene. The CDR3 extends over 12 amino acids. Trimming removed 6 bases at V and 6 bases at J, with 12 bases between. CDR3 sequence: CSVTLASNEQFF. For the CDR3, the DNA is TGCAGCGTCACTCTAGCTTCCAATGAGCAGTTCTTC.

This chain connects TRBV10-1 to TRBJ2-2; D is ambiguous. This CDR3 is 15 amino acids long. The V gene lost 3 bases and the J gene lost 0 bases, with 8 bases spanning the gap. Germline-derived CDR1 and CDR2 are WNHNN and SYGVQD (reference sequence). The CDR3 region is CASSDVYPNTGELFF. The CDR3 nucleotides read TGCGCCAGCAGTGATGTGTATCCGAACACCGGGGAGCTGTTTTTT.

The V and J genes are TRBV29-1 and TRBJ1-1; tentatively, D is TRBD1 (5 bases). CDR1 and CDR2 (germline): SQVTM, ANQGSEA. The CDR3 contains 14 residues. The V end was cut by 1 base, the J end by 3 bases, with 12 bases between. The DNA of the CDR3 is TGCAGCGTTGAAGGGAGCGCGGGGGACACTGAAGCTTTCTTT. Its translation: CSVEGSAGDTEAFF.

The chain has TRBV7-9 and TRBJ2-3; 10 nucleotides agree with TRBD2. The germline V gene encodes CDR1 SEHNR and CDR2 FQNEAQ (reference sequence). This CDR3 region has 17 residues. With V trimmed by 0 bases and J by 8 bases, 11 bases remained unmatched. CDR3 sequence reads: CASSLAQVGTSVRTQYF. In nucleotides, the CDR3 is TGTGCCAGCAGCTTAGCGCAGGTTGGGACTAGCGTTCGTACGCAGTATTTT.

The chain recombines TRBV6-6 with TRBJ1-1, with D maybe TRBD1 (6 bases). The CDR3 spans 14 residues. Between the trimmed V and J ends, which lost 5 bases and 5 bases, there was a span of 15 bases. Germline CDR1 and CDR2: MNHNY and SVGAGI (reference sequence). CDR3 coding DNA: TGTGCCAGCAGTCCCGCGGGGGGGCAGACTGAAGCTTTCTTT. Translation gives CASSPAGGQTEAFF.

The rearrangement joins TRBV28 to TRBJ2-7; 11 bases fit TRBD1. CDR1 and CDR2 (germline): MDHEN, SYDVKM. There are 17 residues in the CDR3. The ends lost 3 bases at V and 2 bases at J; junction bases unmatched: 9. This CDR3 reads CASSLRTGGLSTYEQYF. CDR3 DNA sequence: TGTGCCAGCAGTTTGCGGACAGGGGGCCTATCCACCTACGAGCAGTACTTC.

This chain connects TRBV7-2 to TRBJ2-3; the match to TRBD2 covers 11 bases. With V trimmed by 5 bases and J by 3 bases, 10 bases remained unmatched. The CDR3 is 17 amino acids. Germline V gene data show CDR1 as SGHTA and CDR2 as FQGNSA. DNA of the CDR3: TGTGCCAGCAGCCCTAAACTTAGCGGGGGGGCGACAGATACGCAGTATTTT. Protein product: CASSPKLSGGATDTQYF.

This chain links TRBV2 with TRBJ1-3; 10 bases line up with TRBD1. Unmatched junction bases numbered 6, after V lost 1 base and J lost 0 bases. CDR3 size: 18 residues. CDR1 and CDR2 from the germline V gene are SNHLY and FYNNEI. The CDR3 nucleotides are TGTGCCAGCAGTGAAGTCGGGACAGGGGACTTCTCTGGAAACACCATATATTTT. This encodes CASSEVGTGDFSGNTIYF.